A single sample gave rise to the 15 T cell receptor beta chains below, sequenced in a study of T cell repertoires in cytomegalovirus infection. Their target antigens are unknown. MiXCR was run by TCRdb on the reads, yielding one entry per CDR3 protein. In the table there are about 700,000 distinct CDR3 sequences, about 30% of which are singletons. The specimen comprised cultured PBMCs, sampled from culture after CMV antigen stimulation. The receptor set was obtained from a human donor in good health (CMV status not recorded). Some clones in this sample may be carry-over from other donors' samples.

The chain combines TRBV5-1 with TRBJ2-5, with a tentative D call TRBD2 (5 bases). CDR1 and CDR2 (germline): SGHRS, YFSETQ. CDR3 size: 16 residues. Trimming removed 1 base from V and 5 bases from J, with 18 bases in between. The CDR3 nucleotides are TGCGCCAGCAGCTTGACCAGGAGCGGACCTGGGGAGACCCAGTACTTC. It is translated as CASSLTRSGPGETQYF. The variable domain in full, completed from reference TRBV5-1 and TRBJ2-5, reads KAGVTQTPRYLIKTRGQQVTLSCSPISGHRSVSWYQQTPGQGLQFLFEYFSETQRNKGNFPGRFSGRQFSNSRSEMNVSTLELGDSALYLCASSLTRSGPGETQYFGPGTRLLVL.

This clonotype has at least ten counts. The chain recombines TRBV7-2 with TRBJ1-1; no firm D call. This CDR3 region has 11 residues. Trimming cost V 3 bases and J 3 bases, with 2 bases left between them. CDR1 is SGHTA, CDR2 FQGNSA, per germline. CDR3 nucleotides: TGTGCCAGCAGCTTGGACACTGAAGCTTTCTTT. It is translated as CASSLDTEAFF. The whole variable domain, filled in from reference TRBV7-2 and TRBJ1-1, reads GAGVSQSPSNKVTEKGKDVELRCDPISGHTALYWYRQSLGQGLEFLIYFQGNSAPDKSGLPSDRFSAERTGGSVSTLTIQRTQQEDSAVYLCASSLDTEAFFGQGTRLTVV.

This clonotype was detected a few times. The chain links TRBV7-2 to TRBJ2-1; D remains ambiguous. In germline, CDR1 is SGHTA, CDR2 FQGNSA. The CDR3 runs 16 residues. The V gene lost 5 bases and the J gene lost 12 bases, with 26 bases spanning the gap. CDR3 in DNA: TGTGCCAGCAGCCCGTCAGTTAGTGGGAATACCCCGAGGCAGTTCTTC. Translation: CASSPSVSGNTPRQFF.

The V and J genes are TRBV6-6 and TRBJ2-5, with D unclear. Germline V lookup: CDR1 MNHNY, CDR2 SVGAGI (reference sequence). The CDR3 length is 12 residues. V lost 6 bases and J lost 2, with 7 bases in between. The CDR3, as DNA: TGTGCCAGCAGGCCTGGACAAGAGACCCAGTACTTC. It codes for CASRPGQETQYF.

This clonotype was counted only a few times. The rearrangement uses TRBV19 and TRBJ2-1; tentatively, D is TRBD1 (5 bases). The CDR3 spans 13 residues. The germline CDR1 and CDR2 sequences are LNHDA and SQIVND (reference sequence). The V end lost 8 bases, the J end lost 4 bases, and 12 bases lay between the germline ends. The CDR3 is CASSFDRYNEQFF. As DNA, the CDR3 is TGTGCCAGTTCCTTTGACAGATACAATGAGCAGTTCTTC.

This clonotype showed up just a few times. The DNA for the CDR3 is TGTGCCAGCAGCTTAGGTAGAATTATTGGGTCGTTGGACACTGAAGCTTTCTTT. This gives the protein CASSLGRIIGSLDTEAFF. This rearrangement joins TRBV11-2 to TRBJ1-1; D call uncertain. Trimming pared 1 base from V and 3 bases from J, leaving 21 bases between. CDR3 length: 18 amino acids. Looked up from germline, CDR1 is SGHAT and CDR2 is FQNNGV.

The CDR3 DNA reads TGTGCCAGCGGTCAGAGCCAAGAGACCCAGTACTTC. Its protein is CASGQSQETQYF. This chain links TRBV2 with TRBJ2-5; no firm D call. CDR1 and CDR2 from the germline V gene are SNHLY and FYNNEI. The V gene lost 8 bases and the J gene lost 1 base, with 8 bases spanning the gap. The CDR3 extends over 12 amino acids.

J is TRBJ2-7 and V is TRBV7-2, with 7 bases that match TRBD2. The J segment lost 5 bases and the V segment lost 5 bases, leaving 9 bases of the junction unmatched. The CDR3 is made up of 14 amino acids. Germline V gene data show CDR1 as SGHTA and CDR2 as FQGNSA. CDR3 nucleotide sequence: TGTGCCAGCAGCCTCAGCGGGATAAGCAACGAGCAGTACTTC. Translated: CASSLSGISNEQYF.

This rearrangement joins TRBV6-2 or TRBV6-3 to TRBJ2-1, with 10 bases matching TRBD2. Germline CDR1 is MNHEY and CDR2 is SVGEGT. Trimming took 0 bases from V and 3 from J; bases not matched to a gene: 8. The length of the CDR3 is 18 residues. This chain's CDR3 is CASSYSPYSGRIYNEQFF. In nucleotides, the CDR3 is TGTGCCAGCAGTTACTCGCCCTATAGCGGGAGGATCTACAATGAGCAGTTCTTC.

The gene calls are TRBV20-1 and TRBJ2-7; D is unresolved. The ends were cut back, 4 bases at V and 0 bases at J, with 10 bases in the middle. Germline V CDR1 and CDR2: DFQATT, SNEGSKA (reference sequence). CDR3 length: 13 amino acids. CDR3 sequence (DNA): TGCAGTGCTAATGAGGATAGCTCCTACGAGCAGTACTTC. The encoded protein is CSANEDSSYEQYF.

The chain recombines TRBV29-1 with TRBJ2-7; 13 bases are shared with TRBD2. The germline gives CDR1 SQVTM, CDR2 ANQGSEA. This CDR3 region has 13 residues. V trimming: 7 bases; J trimming: 6 bases; junction bases outside the gene matches: 6. In DNA form, the CDR3 reads TGCAGCGCTCTACTAGCGGGAGGGTTCGAGCAGTACTTC. This sequence encodes CSALLAGGFEQYF.

In its sample, this clonotype was seen a few times. The gene calls are TRBV28 and TRBJ1-1; possible D gene TRBD1, 5 bases. CDR3 size: 14 residues. Germline loops: CDR1 MDHEN, CDR2 SYDVKM. V was cut by 2 bases and J by 5 bases, with 12 bases left in between. CDR3 loop: CASSLRQWGTEAFF. In nucleotides, the CDR3 is TGTGCCAGCAGTTTAAGACAGTGGGGGACTGAAGCTTTCTTT.

This clonotype has ten or more counts. This chain joins TRBV12-3 or TRBV12-4 and TRBJ2-7; 10 bases agree with TRBD2. The trim removed 2 bases at V and 4 bases at J, leaving 8 bases unmatched. CDR3 length: 16 amino acids. The CDR3 here is CASSLFGAGGPYEQYF. In DNA form, the CDR3 reads TGTGCCAGCAGTTTATTTGGAGCGGGGGGGCCTTACGAGCAGTACTTC.

This clonotype was seen a handful of times. The V and J genes are TRBV6-2 or TRBV6-3 and TRBJ2-7; the D is unclear. This CDR3 spans 11 amino acids. V lost 5 bases and J lost 5, with 7 bases in between. CDR1 is MNHEY and CDR2 is SVGEGT in the germline V gene. CDR3 loop: CASSVTNEQYF. In DNA form, the CDR3 reads TGTGCCAGCAGTGTAACGAACGAGCAGTACTTC.

This clonotype has a handful of counts. The genes are TRBV5-4 and TRBJ1-1, with TRBD1 as a possible D gene (5 bases). Germline V gives CDR1 SGHNT, CDR2 YYREEE (reference sequence). Trimming pared 4 bases from V and 4 bases from J, leaving 11 bases between. The CDR3 totals 13 residues. The CDR3 region is CASSGAGVTEAFF. CDR3 DNA sequence: TGTGCCAGCAGCGGGGCTGGGGTCACTGAAGCTTTCTTT.